Many counts were recorded for the clone carrying this T cell receptor beta chain. Its antigen remains unknown. Amplification yielded TCR beta CDR3 regions, with RNA transcripts as the source. The TCR CDR3 was amplified in a first-round RT-PCR using the HTBI primer set. One entry per CDR3 protein results from TCRdb running MiXCR on the multiplex PCR reads. The sample lists 400,000 to 600,000 distinct CDR3 sequences, 20% to 25% occurring once. The V gene lost 7 bases and the J gene lost 5 bases, with 11 bases spanning the gap. This CDR3 comprises 12 residues. This specimen comes from a study of T cells in Graves' hyperthyroidism and ophthalmopathy. Broader study findings: Onset of ophthalmopathy came a median about 6.5 months after the model predicted it.

The sample consisted of blood. The chain combines TRBV12-3 or TRBV12-4 with TRBJ1-1; no clear D gene. This TCR was recovered from a young man with Graves' hyperthyroidism. The CDR3 DNA sequence: TGTGCCAGCATTCGCCGGGGAACTGAAGCTTTCTTT. Its translation: CASIRRGTEAFF.